This TCR beta chain is from a study of blood T cell repertoires in COVID-19. Across the study: Whether acute or convalescent, the COVID-19 samples came from the United States, Italy and Spain. PBMCs, B-cell-depleted T cells, or T cells provided the cDNA or gDNA that made up the material.

This table comes from immunoSEQ multiplex PCR, and its TCRdb copy is limited to in-frame clones, with some not included. The sample includes roughly 230,000 clones, around 90% seen only once; the top ten take around 2.3%. The CDR3 runs 16 residues. V shed 4 bases, J shed 5 bases, and the junction held 9 bases outside the gene matches. The germline V gene encodes CDR1 LGHNA and CDR2 YNFKEQ. In this sample, this clone turned up once. Sequencing used peripheral blood. The sequence derives from a woman between 55 and 75 years old with COVID-19, enrolled during active disease. This chain joins TRBV4-2 and TRBJ2-3; 10 bases line up with TRBD2. CDR3 DNA sequence: TGTGCCAGCAGCCTCGGTAGCGGGGGGCAGATAGATACGCAGTATTTT. Translation: CASSLGSGGQIDTQYF.